The TCR beta chain described here comes from a study of T-cell reconstitution after alpha-beta-depleted transplantation in children. General study points: As was reported, about two months after transplant, alpha-beta T cells came from several hundred expanded graft clones. At day 60, the high TCRbeta diversity found in some patients originated from recipient T cells and thymic progenitors that had survived. Newly made T cells mostly supplied T-cell counts and diversity one year after transplant.

This clonotype was seen ten or more times. Antigen unknown. CDR3 length: 14 residues. CDR1 MDHEN and CDR2 SYDVKM come from the germline V gene. V lost 6 bases and J lost 5, with 17 bases in between. Preparation of the TCRbeta library was carried out with unique molecular identifiers. TCRdb analysed the PCR reads with MiXCR anew, one entry per CDR3 protein. The sample includes 400,000 to 450,000 distinct CDR3 sequences, around two fifths of them seen just once. The TCR was taken from a girl aged 2 to 10 with aplastic anemia, due to receive a stem cell transplant. The sequencing here drew on PBMCs, taken before TCRalphabeta/CD19-depleted stem cell transplant. This rearrangement joins TRBV28 to TRBJ2-7; TRBD2 is a possible D gene (5 bases). As DNA, the CDR3 is TGTGCCAGCAGCCATGACGGCCCGGGGAACGAGCAGTACTTC. Translating it yields CASSHDGPGNEQYF.